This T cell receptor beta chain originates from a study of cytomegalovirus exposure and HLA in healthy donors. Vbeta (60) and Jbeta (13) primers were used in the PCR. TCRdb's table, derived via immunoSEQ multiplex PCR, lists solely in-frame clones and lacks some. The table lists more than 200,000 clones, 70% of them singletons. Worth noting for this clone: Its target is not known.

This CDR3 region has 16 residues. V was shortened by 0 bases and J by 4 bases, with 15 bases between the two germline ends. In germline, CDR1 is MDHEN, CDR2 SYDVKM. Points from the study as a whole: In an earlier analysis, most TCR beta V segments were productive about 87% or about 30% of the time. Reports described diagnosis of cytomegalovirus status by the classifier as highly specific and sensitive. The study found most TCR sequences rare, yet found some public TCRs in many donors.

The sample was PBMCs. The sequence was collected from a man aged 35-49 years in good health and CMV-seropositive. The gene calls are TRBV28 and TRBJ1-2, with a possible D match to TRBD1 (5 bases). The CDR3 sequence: CASSLWADTTLYGYTF. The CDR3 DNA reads TGTGCCAGCAGTTTATGGGCGGACACTACGCTCTATGGCTACACCTTC.